This entry lists 22 T cell receptor beta chains sequenced from one sample in a study of tumor-infiltrating lymphocytes in primary liver carcinoma. TCR beta cDNA was made from 400 to 500 ng total RNA with a constant-region primer. Employing slightly modified ARM-PCR, three nested multiplex PCR rounds were run, and these gave rise to the TCR beta libraries. With TRBV1-TRBV30 forward primers and a C-beta reverse primer, the first two PCR rounds were run for approximately 10 cycles each. TCRdb reanalysed the multiplex PCR reads using MiXCR and keeps one entry per CDR3 protein. The table records about 100,000 distinct CDR3 sequences, approximately 70% of them present only once. Scientists recovered RNA and DNA together from around 18-30 mg of unsorted bulk tissue. The source material was liver tumor tissue from sampling region 2. The subset was: tumor region T2, inferior pole. The receptors here all came from a woman aged 60-70 years with primary liver carcinoma and hepatitis B virus infection.

This clonotype was recorded a few times. A much larger clonotype is one base distant, so this may be a read error. Since no conserved phenylalanine or tryptophan closes the CDR3, a read error is the likely cause. This chain connects TRBV29-1 to TRBJ2-3; maybe TRBD2 (6 bases). CDR1 is SQVTM and CDR2 is ANQGSEA in the germline V gene. V was clipped by 3 bases and J by 4 bases, with 23 bases between them. This CDR3 is 17 amino acids long. The CDR3 nucleotides are TGCAGCGTTGAGGGGGGTCTAGCGTCGTTGGGCTCAGATACGCAGTATCTT. Protein sequence: CSVEGGLASLGSDTQYL.

The count of this clonotype is one. The junction differs from germline at one of its ends, possibly a read error. This chain uses TRBV6-1 with TRBJ1-5; no clear D. Per the germline V gene, CDR1 is MNHNS and CDR2 is SASEGT. CDR3 length: 16 residues. CDR3 loop: CPSSERPEVSNQPQHF. The CDR3 bases are TGTCCCAGCAGTGAACGTCCGGAGGTAAGCAATCAGCCCCAGCATTTT.

Comment on this clonotype: This likely comes from a read error, as the CDR3 has no conserved phenylalanine or tryptophan at its end. The J gene is TRBJ2-7, the V gene TRBV11-2, with D possibly matching TRBD2 (6 bases). Germline CDR1 is SGHAT and CDR2 is FQNNGV. The CDR3 is 15 residues long. The CDR3 loop is CASSLGPAGTYEQYS. CDR3 in DNA: TGTGCCAGTAGCTTAGGCCCTGCGGGGACCTACGAGCAGTACTCC.

With regard to this clonotype: The CDR3 carries no conserved terminal phenylalanine or tryptophan, so it likely arises from a read error. The chain is built from TRBV10-3 and TRBJ2-1; D possibly corresponds to TRBD2 (5 bases). CDR1 is ENHRY, CDR2 SYGVKD, per germline. V lost 3 bases and J lost 12, with 15 bases in between. The CDR3 extends over 13 amino acids. The CDR3 protein is CAISDYEGGGQFS. The CDR3 region has the DNA TGTGCCATCAGTGACTACGAGGGTGGCGGGCAGTTCTCC.

Worth noting for this clonotype: No conserved phenylalanine or tryptophan is present at the end of the CDR3, so a read error is the likely explanation. This rearrangement joins TRBV11-2 to TRBJ2-7; 8 bases fit TRBD2. V lost 2 bases, J lost 6 bases, and 3 bases stayed unmatched. The CDR3 length is 13 residues. CDR1 SGHAT and CDR2 FQNNGV come from the germline V gene. CDR3 bases: TGTGCCAGCAGCTTAACTAGCGGTGGCGAGCAGTACTAC. This translates into CASSLTSGGEQYY.

This clonotype was seen at least ten times. V usage is TRBV29-1 and J usage is TRBJ1-1; D is undetermined. The CDR3 is 11 amino acids. The germline CDR1 and CDR2 sequences are SQVTM and ANQGSEA. V lost 4 bases and J 10 bases, leaving 13 bases between the germline ends. CDR3 region: CSVASGQRAFF. The CDR3 DNA is TGCAGCGTTGCAAGTGGTCAGAGAGCTTTCTTT.

This clonotype was seen ten or more times. The gene calls are TRBV5-1 and TRBJ2-5; 8 nucleotides line up with TRBD2. This CDR3 has 17 amino acids. The junction had 9 bases not matched to a gene; V was cut back by 2 bases and J by 0 bases. Germline-derived CDR1 and CDR2 are SGHRS and YFSETQ. CDR3 residues: CASSFGPAGVHQETQYF. CDR3 coding DNA: TGCGCCAGCAGCTTTGGCCCAGCGGGAGTACACCAAGAGACCCAGTACTTC.

This clonotype appeared once. A much more abundant neighbour one base away suggests this may be a read error. V gene TRBV6-5 combines with J gene TRBJ1-1, with unresolved D. From germline, CDR1 is MNHEY and CDR2 SVGAGI. The CDR3 is 15 amino acids. Trimming shortened V by 5 bases and J by 4 bases, and 17 bases separated the two germline ends. DNA for the CDR3: TGTGCCAGCAGTCTTCGGGAGGACCCGAGCACTGAAGCTTTCTTT. This encodes CASSLREDPSTEAFF.

Worth noting for this clonotype: Germline and junction disagree at one end, which may indicate a read error. The chain's CDR3 is CASNLGGSQNTEAFF. The CDR3 DNA reads TGTGCCAGCAACTTAGGAGGGTCACAGAACACTGAAGCTTTCTTT. The rearrangement joins TRBV7-9 to TRBJ1-1; D not resolved. Germline V lookup: CDR1 SEHNR, CDR2 FQNEAQ (reference sequence). The CDR3 runs 15 residues.

This clonotype has just one count. An end of the junction does not agree with germline; a read error may underlie this. The chain carries TRBV11-2 and TRBJ1-2, with D possibly being TRBD1 (5 bases). The CDR3 consists of 15 residues. Germline V gene data show CDR1 as SGHAT and CDR2 as FQNNGV. CDR3: CASSLGTGLKYGYTF. The CDR3 bases are TGTGCCAGCAGCTTAGGCACAGGACTCAAGTACGGCTACACCTTT. The full variable domain, its missing parts supplied by reference TRBV11-2 and TRBJ1-2, is EAGVAQSPRYKIIEKRQSVAFWCNPISGHATLYWYQQILGQGPKLLIQFQNNGVVDDSQLPKDRFSAERLKGVDSTLKIQPAKLEDSAVYLCASSLGTGLKYGYTFGSGTRLTVV.

V and J are TRBV11-2 and TRBJ2-5, with D maybe TRBD2 (6 bases). CDR1 is SGHAT, CDR2 FQNNGV, per germline. The CDR3 sequence is 13 residues long. Trimming shortened V by 0 bases and J by 13 bases, and 15 bases separated the two germline ends. CDR3 nucleotide sequence: TGTGCCAGCAGCTTAGAATCCAAGGGGACTTTGTACTTC. This translates into CASSLESKGTLYF.

The count of this clonotype is one. This CDR3 fails to terminate in the conserved phenylalanine or tryptophan, so it likely reflects a read error. Here the CDR3 reads CASSLGFGRLSYNEQFL. The CDR3 DNA reads as TGTGCCAGCAGCTTAGGGTTCGGGCGGCTTTCCTACAATGAGCAGTTCTTA. The gene calls are TRBV11-3 and TRBJ2-1; no firm D call. Germline V lookup: CDR1 SGHNT, CDR2 YENEEA. This CDR3 comprises 17 residues. Trimming left V 1 base short and J 1 base short, with 14 bases between.

The chain links TRBV29-1 to TRBJ1-5; D not certain. CDR1 and CDR2 from the germline V gene are SQVTM and ANQGSEA. The CDR3 contains 12 residues. The germline V and J ends were trimmed by 4 bases and 14 bases, with 18 bases remaining between them. CDR3 sequence reads: CSVGTSSHPKHF. Written as DNA, the CDR3 is TGCAGCGTTGGGACCTCTTCTCATCCCAAGCATTTT.

A note on this clonotype: Being one base from a much bigger clone, this may be a read error. The V and J genes are TRBV6-2 or TRBV6-3 and TRBJ2-7, with D possibly TRBD2 on 5 matching bases. The V gene's germline CDR1 is MNHEY and CDR2 SVGEGT. CDR3 size: 14 residues. Here the CDR3 reads CASSYLEQRYERYF. The DNA of the CDR3 is TGTGCCAGCAGTTACCTGGAACAGCGGTACGAGCGGTACTTC.

Many counts were recorded for this clonotype. The chain combines TRBV14 with TRBJ1-1; TRBD1 is a possible D gene (6 bases). The CDR3 is made up of 17 amino acids. Per germline, CDR1 SGHDN and CDR2 FVKESK. V lost 4 bases and J lost 1, with 19 bases in between. CDR3 sequence (DNA): TGTGCCAGCAGCCCGAGGCAGGGGAGAGTGGGGAACACTGAAGCTTTCTTT. Its protein is CASSPRQGRVGNTEAFF.

In its sample, this clonotype was seen many times. The chain has TRBV29-1 and TRBJ2-1; 14 bases agree with TRBD2. In germline, CDR1 is SQVTM, CDR2 ANQGSEA. CDR3 size: 16 residues. Germline trimming cut 5 bases from V and 0 bases from J; bases unmatched to any gene: 3. The CDR3 reads CSVRTSGRTSYNEQFF. The CDR3 bases are TGCAGCGTTCGGACTAGCGGGAGGACCTCCTACAATGAGCAGTTCTTC.

This clonotype was recorded a few times. A much larger clone sits a single nucleotide away, making a read error possible. The chain uses TRBV6-6 and TRBJ2-4; the match to TRBD2 covers 11 bases. Germline V gives CDR1 MNHNY, CDR2 SVGAGI (reference sequence). V dropped 6 bases and J dropped 0; count of bases not matched to a gene: 10. The CDR3 has 18 residues. DNA of the CDR3: TGTGCCAGCAGGACTAGCGGGGCCCAATTTGTAGCCAAAAACATTCAGTACTTC. It codes for CASRTSGAQFVAKNIQYF.

Note on this clonotype: Given a much more abundant clone one base away, this may be a read error. The chain joins TRBV5-1 to TRBJ2-5, with no clear D. The CDR3 consists of 11 residues. Germline V lookup: CDR1 SGHRS, CDR2 YFSETQ. This chain's CDR3 is CVSSLEETQYF. CDR3 bases: TGCGTCAGCAGCTTGGAAGAGACCCAGTACTTC.

Concerning this clonotype: At one end the junction does not follow the germline gene, possibly because of a read error. The V and J genes are TRBV6-7 and TRBJ1-1; D remains unclear. TRBV6-7 is known as an ORF, though its function is uncertain. The CDR3 is 11 amino acids. CDR3 DNA: TGTGCCAGCAACAACAAGGCGGAAGCTTTATTT. Amino acid sequence: CASNNKAEALF.

As for this clonotype: Given the absence of the conserved phenylalanine or tryptophan at the CDR3 end, a read error is likely. V usage is TRBV11-2 and J usage is TRBJ2-7, with D perhaps TRBD1 or TRBD2 (5 bases each). The CDR3 loop spans 14 amino acids. V was trimmed by 5 bases and J by 6 bases, leaving 17 bases between them. CDR1 and CDR2 from the germline V gene are SGHAT and FQNNGV. CDR3 region: CASSPSGTGAEQYL. CDR3 bases: TGTGCCAGCAGCCCAAGCGGTACAGGTGCCGAGCAGTACCTC.

A note on this clonotype: A much larger clone differs by one base, so this may be a read error. The rearrangement joins TRBV7-8 to TRBJ1-5; 7 nucleotides line up with TRBD1. Trimming removed 0 bases from V and 8 bases from J; junction bases left unmatched: 10. CDR3 length: 16 amino acids. CDR1 and CDR2 from the germline V gene are SGHVS and FQNEAQ. In DNA form, the CDR3 reads TGTGCCAGCAGCTTAGCCCTGCGTCAGGGGGATAAGCCCCAGCATTTT. This encodes CASSLALRQGDKPQHF.

Concerning this clonotype: In this CDR3 the conserved last residue, phenylalanine or tryptophan, is missing, so a read error is likely. The J gene is TRBJ2-3, the V gene TRBV29-1; D possibly corresponds to TRBD2 (5 bases). CDR1 SQVTM and CDR2 ANQGSEA come from the germline V gene. V gave up 5 bases and J gave up 5 bases, with 14 bases separating them. The CDR3 runs 13 residues. CDR3 in amino acids: CSVKKAGIDTQYI. In DNA, the CDR3 is TGCAGCGTTAAGAAGGCGGGTATAGATACGCAGTATATT.